This paragraph reports one T cell receptor (beta chain). Its cognate antigen is unknown. Reverse transcribing all isolated RNA meant expressed TCRB transcripts were sequenced. An average about 3.6 million reads came from naive, central memory and regulatory T cell samples. TCRdb's copy holds only in-frame clones and misses some; the assay was immunoSEQ multiplex PCR. The sample yields under 400,000 clones, roughly 12% seen once. With 6 bases removed from V and 2 bases from J, the gap between germline ends came to 18 bases. This CDR3 spans 16 amino acids. Germline CDR1 reads MNHEY; CDR2 reads SMNVEV (reference sequence). This sample is drawn from a study of beta chain features in type 1 diabetes. Points from the study as a whole: TCRB CDR3s from Type 1 diabetes patients were moderately but significantly shorter in all four CD4+ subsets. A PCR bias possibly favoring shorter templates would apply equally to patients and controls. Individuals with type 1 diabetes displayed fewer insertions and more deletions at VDJ junctions.

This receptor was identified in a woman aged 18-29 years with type 1 diabetes. Sequencing was done on a sample of naive CD4+ T cells from blood. V is TRBV27 and J is TRBJ2-3; a weak D match, TRBD2 (6 bases). CDR3 coding DNA: TGTGCCAGCAGCAGCGTCCGGAGGGCAGACACAGATACGCAGTATTTT. It codes for CASSSVRRADTDTQYF.